This entry lists 4 T cell receptor beta chains sequenced from one sample in a study of immune cell composition in non-small cell lung cancer. Normal lung sampling was at least 3 cm from the tumour, as distant as possible. The assay was immunoSEQ multiplex PCR, and TCRdb's table has in-frame clones only and misses some. The sample contains approximately 940 clones, less than 80% of which appear only once. Sequenced material: non-adjacent lung tissue. Source of these receptors: a human donor with non-small cell lung cancer.

The chain joins TRBV14 to TRBJ2-3; the D is unclear. The V gene lost 0 bases and the J gene lost 6 bases, with 10 bases spanning the gap. Germline loops: CDR1 SGHDN, CDR2 FVKESK. The CDR3 runs 14 residues. The CDR3 sequence is CASSQDRPADTQYF. CDR3 bases: TGTGCCAGCAGCCAAGATAGGCCGGCCGATACGCAGTATTTT.

The genes are TRBV21-1 and TRBJ1-2; the table gives TRBD1 as D, unverified against the DNA. TRBV21-1 is a recognized pseudogene. The CDR3 is 14 amino acids. The CDR3 protein is CASSKGGTAYGYTF. Here the CDR3 DNA reads TGTGCCAGCAGCAAAGGGGGGACAGCTTATGGCTACACCTTC.

The V call is TRBV9, the J call TRBJ1-1; perhaps TRBD1 as D (5 bases). CDR1 and CDR2 from the germline V gene are SGDLS and YYNGEE. V was pared by 0 bases and J by 5 bases, with 17 bases between. This CDR3 has 16 amino acids. This CDR3 is CASSVVPNDGGTEAFF. The CDR3 DNA sequence: TGTGCCAGCAGCGTAGTCCCGAACGATGGGGGAACTGAAGCTTTCTTT.

This clone is labeled as large. The V call is TRBV9, the J call TRBJ1-2, with TRBD1 as a possible D gene (5 bases). CDR1 SGDLS and CDR2 YYNGEE come from the germline V gene. Trimming stripped 3 bases from V and 5 bases from J, with 17 bases between. This CDR3 has 15 amino acids. The CDR3, as DNA: TGTGCCAGCAGCGCCTCGGAACGGGGACCTTATGGCTACACCTTC. This translates into CASSASERGPYGYTF.